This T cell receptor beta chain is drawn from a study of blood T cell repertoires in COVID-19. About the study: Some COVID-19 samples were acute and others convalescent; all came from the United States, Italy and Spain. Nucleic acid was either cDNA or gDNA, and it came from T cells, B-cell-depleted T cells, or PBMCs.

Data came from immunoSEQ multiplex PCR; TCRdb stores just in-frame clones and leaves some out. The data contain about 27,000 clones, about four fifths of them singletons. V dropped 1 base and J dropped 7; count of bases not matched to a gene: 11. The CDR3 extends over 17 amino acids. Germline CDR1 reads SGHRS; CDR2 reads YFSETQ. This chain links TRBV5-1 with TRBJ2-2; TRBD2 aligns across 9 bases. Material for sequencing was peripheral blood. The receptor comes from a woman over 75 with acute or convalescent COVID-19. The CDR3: CASSLLRWASGNGELFF. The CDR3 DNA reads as TGCGCCAGCAGCTTGCTCCGTTGGGCTAGCGGGAACGGGGAGCTGTTTTTT.